These T cell receptor beta chains were read from a single sample in a study of regulatory T cells in long-lasting Graves disease. TCRdb called the multiplex PCR reads again in MiXCR, with one record for every CDR3 protein. This table holds more than 450,000 distinct CDR3 sequences, roughly 17% found once. These data also featured in a second study, about T cells in Graves' hyperthyroidism and ophthalmopathy.

The specimen was peripheral blood mononuclear cells (PBMCs), collected at new diagnosis, from a patient treated with antithyroid drugs. The receptors derive from a man aged 40-55 years with Graves disease. Each CDR3 is given with its conserved first and last residue. The D gene is left open where the match is weak. Only some rows state a clone size, as once, few, many or a class for expanded clones.

v_gene	j_gene	abundance	d_gene	CDR3aa	CDR3nt
TRBV13	TRBJ2-7	NA	NA	CASSLGGVSYNEQYF	TGTGCCAGCAGCTTAGGAGGGGTCTCCTACAATGAGCAGTACTTC
TRBV2	TRBJ1-4	many	NA	CASTQGGATNEKLFF	TGTGCCAGCACCCAAGGTGGGGCGACTAATGAAAAACTGTTTTTT
TRBV9	TRBJ2-1	many	TRBD2	CASSVGSSGRGYNEQFF	TGTGCCAGCAGCGTAGGATCTAGCGGGAGGGGCTACAATGAGCAGTTCTTC
TRBV7-2	TRBJ2-2	many	NA	CASSFSRPNTGELFF	TGTGCCAGCAGCTTTTCTCGGCCGAACACCGGGGAGCTGTTTTTT
TRBV6-1	TRBJ1-1	many	NA	CATDPEAPRWSRAFF	TGTGCCACCGACCCCGAGGCGCCGCGGTGGTCCAGAGCTTTCTTT
TRBV7-8	TRBJ2-1	NA	TRBD2	CASSFSGASSYNEQFF	TGTGCCAGCAGCTTTAGCGGGGCGAGCTCCTACAATGAGCAGTTCTTC
TRBV5-5	TRBJ2-5	NA	NA	CASGTTGNEETQYF	TGTGCCAGCGGCACCACAGGGAATGAAGAGACCCAGTACTTC
TRBV9	TRBJ1-1	many	NA	CASSVGMGQNTEAFF	TGTGCCAGCAGCGTAGGAATGGGACAGAACACTGAAGCTTTCTTT
TRBV7-6	TRBJ2-1	few	NA	CASSPWTSEQFF	TGTGCCAGCAGCCCTTGGACGAGTGAGCAGTTCTTC
TRBV2	TRBJ1-2	NA	NA	CASSGVEVNYGYTF	TGTGCCAGCAGTGGCGTCGAGGTTAACTATGGCTACACCTTC
TRBV28	TRBJ2-7	many	TRBD2	CASRPGLAGAYEQYF	TGTGCCAGCAGACCCGGACTAGCGGGAGCCTACGAGCAGTACTTC
TRBV28	TRBJ2-2	many	NA	CASSPWDGELFF	TGTGCCAGCAGTCCCTGGGACGGGGAGCTGTTTTTT
TRBV6-2/TRBV6-3	TRBJ1-6	many	TRBD1	CASSSRDSYNSPLHF	TGTGCCAGCAGTTCCCGGGACAGCTATAATTCACCCCTCCACTTT
TRBV3-1	TRBJ2-5	many	TRBD1	CASSQAGTGQETQYF	TGTGCCAGCAGCCAAGCTGGGACAGGTCAGGAGACCCAGTACTTC
TRBV4-1	TRBJ1-1	once	NA	CASSQYWKGGIENTEAFF	TGCGCCAGCAGCCAATACTGGAAGGGCGGGATCGAGAACACTGAAGCTTTCTTT
TRBV3-1	TRBJ2-3	many	TRBD2	CASSHRTSGADTQYF	TGTGCCAGCAGCCACAGGACTAGTGGGGCCGATACGCAGTATTTT
TRBV19	TRBJ1-1	NA	NA	CASRSGSGVVTEAFF	TGTGCCAGTAGATCGGGGTCAGGGGTGGTCACTGAAGCTTTCTTT
TRBV29-1	TRBJ1-5	few	NA	CSVGAYSNQPQHF	TGCAGCGTTGGAGCGTATAGCAATCAGCCCCAGCATTTT
TRBV7-6	TRBJ2-1	many	TRBD2	CASSSTGTRAYNEQFF	TGTGCCAGCAGCTCTACCGGGACTAGAGCCTACAATGAGCAGTTCTTC
TRBV7-9	TRBJ2-6	few	NA	CASSCAGTSSSGANVLTF	TGTGCCAGCAGCTGCGCGGGGACATCGAGCTCTGGGGCCAACGTCCTGACTTTC
TRBV19	TRBJ1-1	NA	NA	CASQPQFAEAHF	TGTGCCAGCCAGCCCCAGTTTGCTGAAGCCCACTTT
TRBV6-2/TRBV6-3	TRBJ1-1	NA	NA	CASSYSSPDTEAFF	TGTGCCAGCAGTTACTCGTCCCCGGACACTGAAGCTTTCTTT
TRBV5-5	TRBJ2-5	NA	NA	CASSLGTATQETQYF	TGTGCCAGCAGCTTGGGGACAGCCACCCAAGAGACCCAGTACTTC
TRBV11-1	TRBJ2-7	NA	NA	CASSLYQGPSYEQYF	TGTGCCAGCAGCTTGTACCAGGGGCCTTCCTACGAGCAGTACTTC
TRBV7-3	TRBJ2-1	many	NA	CASSFVPNNEQFF	TGTGCCAGCAGCTTTGTTCCCAACAATGAGCAGTTCTTC
TRBV20-1	TRBJ2-1	many	TRBD1	CSARVGTGRPYNEQFF	TGCAGTGCTAGAGTGGGGACAGGGCGCCCCTACAATGAGCAGTTCTTC
TRBV19	TRBJ2-1	few	NA	CASSGGKPYNEQFF	TGTGCCAGTAGTGGGGGCAAGCCCTACAATGAGCAGTTCTTC
TRBV5-1	TRBJ2-7	many	TRBD1	CASSSMTGRTYEQYF	TGCGCCAGCAGCTCTATGACAGGGCGCACCTACGAGCAGTACTTC
TRBV20-1	TRBJ2-1	many	NA	CSARSSTNEQFF	TGCAGTGCTAGAAGTTCTACTAATGAGCAGTTCTTC
TRBV6-5	TRBJ2-7	many	NA	CASSYAGSYEQYF	TGTGCCAGCAGTTACGCGGGGTCCTACGAGCAGTACTTC
TRBV6-1	TRBJ2-2	NA	TRBD1	CASRLQGIGELFF	TGTGCCAGCAGACTACAGGGGATCGGGGAGCTGTTTTTT
TRBV30	TRBJ1-5	many	NA	CAWSQDRGNQPQHF	TGTGCCTGGAGTCAAGACAGAGGCAATCAGCCCCAGCATTTT
TRBV19	TRBJ2-1	NA	TRBD1	CASSPQGDRDYEQFF	TGTGCCAGTAGCCCGCAAGGGGACAGGGACTATGAGCAGTTCTTC
TRBV6-1	TRBJ1-1	many	NA	CASSEWGRGGDTEAFF	TGTGCCAGCAGTGAATGGGGCAGGGGTGGGGACACTGAAGCTTTCTTT
TRBV7-3	TRBJ2-5	many	NA	CASGAGGRETQYF	TGTGCCAGCGGCGCAGGGGGGAGAGAGACCCAGTACTTC
TRBV12-3/TRBV12-4	TRBJ2-7	many	TRBD2	CASSLAGGLGAYEQYF	TGTGCCAGCAGTTTAGCGGGGGGACTAGGGGCCTACGAGCAGTACTTC
TRBV3-1	TRBJ2-2	few	TRBD2	CASSQRGLATGELFF	TGTGCCAGCAGCCAACGGGGACTAGCCACCGGGGAGCTGTTTTTT
TRBV6-2/TRBV6-3	TRBJ2-1	many	TRBD2	CASSYSGSGRSNEQFF	TGTGCCAGCAGTTACTCGGGTAGCGGGAGGAGTAATGAGCAGTTCTTC
TRBV7-9	TRBJ2-2	NA	NA	CASSLEVANTGELFF	TGTGCCAGCAGCTTAGAGGTAGCGAACACCGGGGAGCTGTTTTTT
TRBV28	TRBJ2-2	many	TRBD2	CASSSFPGGPTGELFF	TGTGCCAGCAGTTCCTTTCCGGGAGGGCCTACCGGGGAGCTGTTTTTT
TRBV20-1	TRBJ2-1	NA	NA	CSAGERGWNEQFF	TGCAGTGCTGGGGAACGGGGATGGAATGAGCAGTTCTTC
TRBV20-1	TRBJ2-3	many	TRBD2	CSARSGSPDTQYF	TGCAGTGCGAGGAGCGGGAGCCCAGATACGCAGTATTTT
TRBV27	TRBJ2-4	NA	NA	CASSFGSGRAKNIQYF	TGTGCCAGCAGTTTCGGTAGCGGAAGAGCCAAAAACATTCAGTACTTC
TRBV15	TRBJ2-1	many	TRBD2	CATSSGRALEQFF	TGTGCCACCTCGAGCGGGAGGGCCCTCGAGCAGTTCTTC
TRBV20-1	TRBJ2-7	many	TRBD1	CSANNDRGPTYEQYF	TGCAGTGCGAACAACGACAGGGGGCCGACCTACGAGCAGTACTTC
TRBV28	TRBJ2-3	many	TRBD2	CASSPTSGFTDTQYF	TGTGCCAGCAGTCCGACTAGCGGCTTCACAGATACGCAGTATTTT
TRBV4-1	TRBJ2-7	few	NA	CASSQERAGQPYEQYF	TGCGCCAGCAGCCAAGAAAGAGCCGGACAGCCCTACGAGCAGTACTTC
TRBV28	TRBJ1-2	few	NA	CASSIKGGYTF	TGTGCCAGCAGCATCAAGGGTGGCTACACCTTC